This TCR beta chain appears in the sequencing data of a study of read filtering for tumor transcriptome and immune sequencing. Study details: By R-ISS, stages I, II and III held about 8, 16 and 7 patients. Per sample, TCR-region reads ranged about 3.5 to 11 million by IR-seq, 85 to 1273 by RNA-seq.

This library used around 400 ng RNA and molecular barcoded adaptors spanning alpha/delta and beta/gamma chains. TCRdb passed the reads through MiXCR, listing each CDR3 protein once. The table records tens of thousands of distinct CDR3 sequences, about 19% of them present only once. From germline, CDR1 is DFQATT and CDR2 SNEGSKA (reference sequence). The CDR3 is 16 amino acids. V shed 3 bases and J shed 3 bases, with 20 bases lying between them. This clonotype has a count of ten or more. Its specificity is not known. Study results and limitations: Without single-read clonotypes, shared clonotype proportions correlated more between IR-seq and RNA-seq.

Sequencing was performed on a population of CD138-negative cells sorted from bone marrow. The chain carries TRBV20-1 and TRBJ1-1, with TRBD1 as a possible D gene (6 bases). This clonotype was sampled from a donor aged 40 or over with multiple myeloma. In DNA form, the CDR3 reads TGCAGTGCTAGGTCTATTACAGGGTCTGCGGACACTGAAGCTTTCTTT. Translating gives CSARSITGSADTEAFF.